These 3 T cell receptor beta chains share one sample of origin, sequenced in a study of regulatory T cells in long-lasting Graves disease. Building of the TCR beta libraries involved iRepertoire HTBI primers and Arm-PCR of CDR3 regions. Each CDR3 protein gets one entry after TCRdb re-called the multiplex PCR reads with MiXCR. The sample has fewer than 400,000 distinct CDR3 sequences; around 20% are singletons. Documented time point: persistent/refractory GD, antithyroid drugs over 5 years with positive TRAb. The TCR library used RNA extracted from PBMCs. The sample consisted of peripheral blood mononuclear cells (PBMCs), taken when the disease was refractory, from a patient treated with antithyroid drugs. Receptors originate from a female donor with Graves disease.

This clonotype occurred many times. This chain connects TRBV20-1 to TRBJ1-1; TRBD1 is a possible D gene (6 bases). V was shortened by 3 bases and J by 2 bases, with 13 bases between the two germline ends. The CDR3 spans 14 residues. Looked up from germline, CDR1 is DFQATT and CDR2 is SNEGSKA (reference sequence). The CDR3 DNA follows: TGCAGTGCTAGTAGGGACATTGGCAACACTGAAGCTTTCTTT. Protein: CSASRDIGNTEAFF.

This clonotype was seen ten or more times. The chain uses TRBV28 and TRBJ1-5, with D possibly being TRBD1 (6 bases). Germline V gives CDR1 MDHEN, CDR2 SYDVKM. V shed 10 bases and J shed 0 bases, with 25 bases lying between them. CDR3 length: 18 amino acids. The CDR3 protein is CATELSRGATYSNQPQHF. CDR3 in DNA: TGTGCCACCGAACTGTCTAGGGGGGCAACTTATAGCAATCAGCCCCAGCATTTT.

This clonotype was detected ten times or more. Here the CDR3 reads CASSYPQGPGTGELFF. CDR3 sequence (DNA): TGTGCCAGCAGTTACCCACAGGGGCCGGGCACCGGGGAGCTGTTTTTT. The genes are TRBV6-5 and TRBJ2-2; TRBD1 aligns across 7 bases. The V gene end was trimmed by 2 bases and the J gene end by 4 bases; junction bases not matched to a gene: 7. From germline, CDR1 is MNHEY and CDR2 SVGAGI. There are 16 residues in the CDR3.